Following are 14 T cell receptor beta chains from one sample sequenced in a study of T cell responses to AZD1222 COVID-19 vaccine. The repertoire was sequenced with immunoSEQ multiplex PCR; TCRdb's copy has only in-frame clones and lacks some. The table records more than 110,000 clones, around nine tenths of them present only once. The material sequenced was peripheral blood, taken on day 0 of AZD1222 vaccination. The receptors shown here come from an adult in good health.

The chain uses TRBV14 and TRBJ1-1; D is unresolved. V was pared by 0 bases and J by 1 base, with 12 bases between. CDR3 size: 16 residues. Germline V lookup: CDR1 SGHDN, CDR2 FVKESK. CDR3 sequence (DNA): TGTGCCAGCAGCCAAGAGAGGGTAGGGAAGAACACTGAAGCTTTCTTT. Translated: CASSQERVGKNTEAFF.

V and J are TRBV18 and TRBJ1-5; unclear D gene. The CDR3 has 14 residues. Trimming stripped 2 bases from V and 5 bases from J, with 10 bases between. The germline CDR1 and CDR2 sequences are KGHSH and LQKENI. The CDR3 DNA reads TGTGCCAGCTCACCAGGGATCGGAGATCAGCCCCAGCATTTT. This encodes CASSPGIGDQPQHF.

The chain uses TRBV5-6 and TRBJ1-2, with 9 bases identical to TRBD1. This CDR3 has 16 residues. V gave up 4 bases and J gave up 6 bases; unmatched junction bases: 13. The germline CDR1 and CDR2 sequences are SGHDT and YYEEEE. CDR3 coding DNA: TGTGCCAGCAGCCGGGGGACAGGGTTGATTTTGGATGGCTACACCTTC. Encoded protein: CASSRGTGLILDGYTF.

V usage is TRBV5-1 and J usage is TRBJ1-3; D remains unclear. Germline values: CDR1 SGHRS, CDR2 YFSETQ. This CDR3 region has 14 residues. Trimming pared 4 bases from V and 4 bases from J, leaving 12 bases between. CDR3 region: CASSEGFTGNTIYF. The DNA of the CDR3 is TGCGCCAGCAGCGAGGGTTTTACAGGAAACACCATATATTTT.

The chain combines TRBV10-3 with TRBJ2-7, with 8 bases identical to TRBD1. The CDR3 covers 16 residues. Germline loops: CDR1 ENHRY, CDR2 SYGVKD. Trimming removed 3 bases from V and 3 bases from J; junction bases left unmatched: 10. The CDR3 sequence is CAISDIETGTGYEQYF. The DNA of the CDR3 is TGTGCCATCAGTGATATTGAGACAGGGACAGGCTACGAGCAGTACTTC.

In its sample, this clone is medium-sized. The chain joins TRBV14 to TRBJ2-7; no reliable D call. V dropped 0 bases and J dropped 4 bases, with 10 bases sitting between them. The germline V gene has CDR1 SGHDN and CDR2 FVKESK. The CDR3 totals 14 residues. The DNA for the CDR3 is TGTGCCAGCAGCCAAGAGTGGTTGGCGTACGAGCAGTACTTC. Residues: CASSQEWLAYEQYF.

The chain employs TRBV27 and TRBJ1-5, with D hard to call. Germline V gene lookup returns CDR1 MNHEY and CDR2 SMNVEV (reference sequence). The CDR3 covers 14 residues. The V and J ends lost 10 bases and 3 bases respectively, with 16 bases between them. The CDR3 nucleotides read TGTGCCATCGGACCCCCGGGTCTCAATCAGCCCCAGCATTTT. Protein product: CAIGPPGLNQPQHF.

The chain combines TRBV2 with TRBJ2-5; 8 nucleotides agree with TRBD1. The junction had 6 bases not matched to a gene; V was cut back by 4 bases and J by 2 bases. The CDR3 contains 15 residues. Germline V gives CDR1 SNHLY, CDR2 FYNNEI. CDR3 region: CASSGGTGIQETQYF. The CDR3 nucleotides read TGTGCCAGCAGTGGGGGGACAGGCATACAAGAGACCCAGTACTTC.

This chain uses TRBV28 with TRBJ2-1; TRBD1 agrees at 9 bases. The CDR3 spans 16 residues. Per germline, CDR1 MDHEN and CDR2 SYDVKM. The trim removed 5 bases at V and 2 bases at J, leaving 7 bases unmatched. As DNA, the CDR3 is TGTGCCAGCAGTAATAGGGGACAGGGAACCTACAATGAGCAGTTCTTC. Its protein is CASSNRGQGTYNEQFF.

This clone has just one count. The V gene is TRBV6-5, the J gene TRBJ1-2, with D possibly being TRBD1 (5 bases). Germline lookup yields CDR1 MNHEY and CDR2 SVGAGI. The length of the CDR3 is 13 residues. V lost 6 bases, J lost 7 bases, and 15 bases lay in between. The CDR3 DNA is TGTGCCAGCAGGCCCTCTCAGGGTGGTGGCTACACCTTC. Amino acid sequence: CASRPSQGGGYTF.

The gene calls are TRBV7-6 and TRBJ2-2, with no clear D. This CDR3 is built from 15 residues. Trimming stripped 4 bases from V and 1 base from J, with 10 bases between. CDR1 is SGHVS and CDR2 is FNYEAQ in the germline V gene. The CDR3 sequence is CASSSMGGNTGELFF. As DNA, the CDR3 is TGTGCCAGCAGCTCCATGGGCGGGAACACCGGGGAGCTGTTTTTT.

The V call is TRBV11-2, the J call TRBJ1-1; a possible D gene is TRBD1 (5 bases). The V end lost 6 bases, the J end lost 3 bases, and 23 bases lay between the germline ends. The CDR3 is 17 amino acids. The germline gives CDR1 SGHAT, CDR2 FQNNGV. CDR3 protein: CASSSKLGGMGDTEAFF. CDR3 coding DNA: TGTGCCAGCAGTTCGAAGCTGGGGGGGATGGGGGACACTGAAGCTTTCTTT.

V is TRBV9 and J is TRBJ2-1; D might be TRBD1 or TRBD2, each matching 5 bases. CDR3 length: 18 amino acids. Germline CDR1 reads SGDLS; CDR2 reads YYNGEE. Trimming removed 4 bases from V and 5 bases from J, with 25 bases in between. CDR3 region: CASSSRFNLGVGDNEQFF. The CDR3 DNA sequence: TGTGCCAGCAGCTCCCGCTTTAACCTTGGGGTGGGGGACAATGAGCAGTTCTTC.

V gene TRBV7-2 combines with J gene TRBJ1-5; perhaps TRBD1 as D (6 bases). The CDR3 contains 15 residues. V shed 5 bases and J shed 4 bases, with 15 bases lying between them. Germline V gene data show CDR1 as SGHTA and CDR2 as FQGNSA. CDR3 DNA sequence: TGTGCCAGCAGCCTCGTAGGGGGGGGTAATCAGCCCCAGCATTTT. Translating gives CASSLVGGGNQPQHF.